The following is a T cell receptor beta chain sequence with its context. No antigen is known for it. With molecular barcodes, quantitative 5'-RACE was used to make the TCR beta libraries. One entry per CDR3 protein, called by TCRdb with MiXCR from the 5' RACE reads. The sample carries 200,000 to 300,000 distinct CDR3 sequences, approximately 8.4% recorded once. These data come from a study of CD8 T cells in ankylosing spondylitis. Findings and caveats of the study: Characteristic, it appeared, of ankylosing spondylitis blood was a TCR beta motif of several highly homologous variants.

This clonotype originated in a female donor with ankylosing spondylitis or in good health (not recorded which). What was sequenced was blood, either unsorted or a sorted T cell fraction (not recorded which).

The CDR3, as DNA: TGTGCCAGCGCCACTGGGACATGCAACGAGCAGTACTTC. Its protein product is CASATGTCNEQYF. This chain links TRBV4-2 with TRBJ2-7; a possible D gene is TRBD1 (6 bases). This CDR3 contains 13 residues. Trimming removed 8 bases from V and 5 bases from J, with 16 bases in between. Germline values: CDR1 LGHNA, CDR2 YNFKEQ.